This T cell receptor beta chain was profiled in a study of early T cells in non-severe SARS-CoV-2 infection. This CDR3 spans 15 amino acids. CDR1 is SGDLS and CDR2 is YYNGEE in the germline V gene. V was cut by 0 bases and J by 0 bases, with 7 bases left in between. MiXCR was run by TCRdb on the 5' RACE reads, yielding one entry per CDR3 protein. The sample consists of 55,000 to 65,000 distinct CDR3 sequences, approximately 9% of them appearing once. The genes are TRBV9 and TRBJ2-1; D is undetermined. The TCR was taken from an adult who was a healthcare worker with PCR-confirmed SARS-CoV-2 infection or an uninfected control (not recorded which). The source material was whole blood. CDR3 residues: CASSVEPSSYNEQFF. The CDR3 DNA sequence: TGTGCCAGCAGCGTAGAGCCGAGCTCCTACAATGAGCAGTTCTTC. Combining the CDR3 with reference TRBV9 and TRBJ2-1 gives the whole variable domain DSGVTQTPKHLITATGQRVTLRCSPRSGDLSVYWYQQSLDQGLQFLIQYYNGEERAKGNILERFSAQQFPDLHSELNLSSLELGDSALYFCASSVEPSSYNEQFFGPGTRLTVL.